One and the same sample provided the 23 T cell receptor beta chains below, sequenced in a study of type 1 and type 2 diabetes patients. The PCR template was genomic DNA. Amplification of the beta chain CDR3 used 30 forward and 13 reverse multiplex primers. Using its own MiXCR run on the multiplex PCR reads, TCRdb lists one record per CDR3 protein. The sample lists fewer than 300,000 distinct CDR3 sequences, approximately 50% occurring once. Material: peripheral blood mononuclear cells (PBMCs). The receptors were gathered from a man younger than 35 with type 2 diabetes.

The chain couples TRBV7-2 to TRBJ1-2; TRBD1 matches at 12 bases. Germline V gene data show CDR1 as SGHTA and CDR2 as FQGNSA. J lost 5 bases, V lost 1 base, and 5 bases had no gene match. This CDR3 contains 16 residues. In DNA, the CDR3 is TGTGCCAGCAGCTTAGGGGACAGGGGGCGAGGGTATGGCTACACCTTC. Translated: CASSLGDRGRGYGYTF.

In its sample, this clonotype was seen once. Just one base apart from a much larger clone, this may be a read error. This chain connects TRBV7-6 to TRBJ2-3; no definite D call. The germline V and J ends were trimmed by 5 bases and 0 bases, with 6 bases remaining between them. Germline-derived CDR1 and CDR2 are SGHVS and FNYEAQ. The CDR3 consists of 13 residues. The CDR3 sequence is CASSLQSTDTQYF. CDR3 nucleotide sequence: TGTGCCAGCAGCCTCCAAAGCACAGATACGCAGTATTTT. Using reference TRBV7-6 and TRBJ2-3 for the parts outside the CDR3, the full variable domain is GAGVSQSPRYKVTKRGQDVALRCDPISGHVSLYWYRQALGQGPEFLTYFNYEAQQDKSGLPNDRFSAERPEGSISTLTIQRTEQRDSAMYRCASSLQSTDTQYFGPGTRLTVL.

This sequence joins TRBV20-1 and TRBJ1-1, with D perhaps matching TRBD1 (6 bases). The V end was cut by 5 bases, the J end by 3 bases, with 16 bases between. CDR1 is DFQATT and CDR2 is SNEGSKA in the germline V gene (reference sequence). CDR3 length: 14 residues. CDR3 DNA: TGCAGTGCTTTAGGAGACAGGACTTACACTGAAGCTTTCTTT. Protein product: CSALGDRTYTEAFF.

The V gene is TRBV9, the J gene TRBJ2-3, with 7 nucleotides matching TRBD2. The CDR3 sequence is 15 residues long. V shed 1 base, J shed 5 bases, and the junction held 7 bases outside the gene matches. Germline loops: CDR1 SGDLS, CDR2 YYNGEE. The CDR3 bases are TGTGCCAGCAGCGTAAGCGAGGGGAGGGGAGATACGCAGTATTTT. Its translation is CASSVSEGRGDTQYF.

The CDR3 nucleotides are TGTGCCAGCAGCCAAACCGGCTCACAGAGGTTCTATGGCTACACCTTC. This sequence encodes CASSQTGSQRFYGYTF. The chain recombines TRBV7-8 with TRBJ1-2; D is ambiguous. The germline V gene has CDR1 SGHVS and CDR2 FQNEAQ. V lost 5 bases, J lost 4 bases, and 20 bases lay in between. The CDR3 covers 16 residues.

This clonotype has just a few counts. The chain uses TRBV12-3 or TRBV12-4 and TRBJ1-2; D uncertain. V was pared by 2 bases and J by 0 bases, with 7 bases between. The CDR3 is 14 residues long. In DNA, the CDR3 is TGTGCCAGCAGTTTACTGGGTGCTAACTATGGCTACACCTTC. Translated, it gives CASSLLGANYGYTF.

The rearrangement links TRBV28 to TRBJ2-5; D perhaps matches TRBD1 (5 bases). Between the trimmed V and J ends, which lost 6 bases and 5 bases, there was a span of 13 bases. The CDR3 extends over 13 amino acids. Germline-derived CDR1 and CDR2 are MDHEN and SYDVKM. In DNA form, the CDR3 reads TGTGCCAGCAGGTCTTTGGGGCTCGAGACCCAGTACTTC. This translates into CASRSLGLETQYF.

The chain links TRBV7-3 to TRBJ2-7; 8 positions match TRBD2. Germline trimming cut 4 bases from V and 0 bases from J; bases unmatched to any gene: 11. Germline V gives CDR1 SGHTA, CDR2 FQGTGA. This CDR3 region has 17 residues. CDR3 protein: CASSSKSLAAVSYEQYF. In DNA, the CDR3 is TGTGCCAGCAGCTCGAAGTCACTAGCGGCAGTCTCCTACGAGCAGTACTTC. Drawing the rest from reference TRBV7-3 and TRBJ2-7, the complete variable domain is GAGVSQTPSNKVTEKGKYVELRCDPISGHTALYWYRQSLGQGPEFLIYFQGTGAADDSGLPNDRFFAVRPEGSVSTLKIQRTERGDSAVYLCASSSKSLAAVSYEQYFGPGTRLTVT.

Details on this clonotype: One end of the junction does not line up with germline, which may come from a read error. V and J are TRBV19 and TRBJ2-7; 8 bases map to TRBD1. Germline-derived CDR1 and CDR2 are LNHDA and SQIVND (reference sequence). The CDR3 is 14 residues long. In DNA form, the CDR3 reads TGTGCCAGTAGTATTCAGGGGGCGTGGGACGAGCAGTGCTTC. Amino acids: CASSIQGAWDEQCF.

V and J are TRBV2 and TRBJ1-5; possible D gene TRBD1, 6 bases. The CDR3 runs to 16 residues. The V end lost 0 bases, the J end lost 5 bases, and 14 bases lay between the germline ends. Germline assignment: CDR1 SNHLY and CDR2 FYNNEI. The chain's CDR3 is CASSEALPTGDQPQHF. Here the CDR3 DNA reads TGTGCCAGCAGTGAAGCGCTTCCGACAGGCGATCAGCCCCAGCATTTT.

The table lists this clonotype with a few counts. This sequence joins TRBV5-1 and TRBJ2-3; D possibly corresponds to TRBD2 (6 bases). CDR1 and CDR2 (germline): SGHRS, YFSETQ. Trimming shortened V by 0 bases and J by 1 base, and 6 bases separated the two germline ends. The CDR3 has 14 residues. The CDR3 protein is CASSLASGTDTQYF. In DNA form, the CDR3 reads TGCGCCAGCAGCTTGGCTAGCGGCACAGATACGCAGTATTTT.

The rearrangement joins TRBV30 to TRBJ2-7; D gene unclear. This CDR3 spans 12 amino acids. Germline CDR1 reads GTSNPN; CDR2 reads SVGIG (reference sequence). The V end was cut by 2 bases, the J end by 0 bases, with 5 bases between. The CDR3 protein is CAWSPGSYEQYF. In nucleotides, the CDR3 is TGTGCCTGGAGTCCCGGCTCCTACGAGCAGTACTTC.

The chain recombines TRBV27 with TRBJ1-1; D is unclear. CDR3 length equals 13 residues. Trimming cost V 6 bases and J 5 bases, with 13 bases left between them. CDR1 and CDR2 from the germline V gene are MNHEY and SMNVEV (reference sequence). The CDR3 DNA follows: TGTGCCAGCAGACAGAGAATAGAGACTGAAGCTTTCTTT. This translates into CASRQRIETEAFF.

The chain combines TRBV20-1 with TRBJ2-7; D is undetermined. Germline-derived CDR1 and CDR2 are DFQATT and SNEGSKA (reference sequence). Trimming stripped 5 bases from V and 3 bases from J, with 14 bases between. This CDR3 is built from 13 residues. The CDR3 DNA follows: TGCAGTGCTCGCTTAGTCAGCTTCTACGAGCAGTACTTC. Protein sequence: CSARLVSFYEQYF.

At least ten counts were recorded for this clonotype. V is TRBV7-8 and J is TRBJ2-1; 11 bases agree with TRBD2. The germline gives CDR1 SGHVS, CDR2 FQNEAQ. This CDR3 is built from 15 residues. V shed 3 bases and J 6 bases; nucleotides not matched to a gene: 4. DNA of the CDR3: TGTGCCAGCAGCTTCGGGACTAGCGGATCCAATGAGCAGTTCTTC. The encoded protein is CASSFGTSGSNEQFF.

The rearrangement joins TRBV20-1 to TRBJ2-5, with 8 bases fitting TRBD2. V gave up 0 bases and J gave up 4 bases; unmatched junction bases: 16. Germline lookup yields CDR1 DFQATT and CDR2 SNEGSKA (reference sequence). CDR3 length: 18 residues. In DNA, the CDR3 is TGCAGTGCTAGAGACATGGCGGGGGGCCATCTTGGGGGAGAGACCCAGTACTTC. This sequence encodes CSARDMAGGHLGGETQYF.

This chain connects TRBV7-3 to TRBJ2-7, with 8 bases fitting TRBD2. The end of the DNA fits TRBJ2-1 better, so the J call may be wrong. In germline, CDR1 is SGHTA, CDR2 FQGTGA. The CDR3 sequence is 15 residues long. CDR3 sequence (DNA): TGTGCCAGCAGCTTAGAAGCTAGCGGGTTGAATGAGCAGTTCTTC. It translates to CASSLEASGLNEQFF.

This clonotype was observed a few times. The chain joins TRBV7-8 to TRBJ2-1; 9 bases match TRBD2. Per the germline V gene, CDR1 is SGHVS and CDR2 is FQNEAQ. V dropped 6 bases and J dropped 5; count of bases not matched to a gene: 11. The CDR3 spans 16 residues. The CDR3 region is CASSPPGLALNNEQFF. CDR3 DNA sequence: TGTGCCAGCAGTCCGCCGGGACTAGCCCTCAACAATGAGCAGTTCTTC.

This chain joins TRBV7-2 and TRBJ1-5; D is undetermined. The germline V gene encodes CDR1 SGHTA and CDR2 FQGNSA. This CDR3 has 16 amino acids. V lost 2 bases and J 0 bases, leaving 11 bases between the germline ends. CDR3 sequence reads: CASSLYPDGSNQPQHF. CDR3 bases: TGTGCCAGCAGCTTATATCCAGATGGTAGCAATCAGCCCCAGCATTTT.

V gene TRBV30 combines with J gene TRBJ2-5; 10 bases are a match to TRBD2. Trimming took 4 bases from V and 5 from J; bases not matched to a gene: 4. The CDR3 has 13 residues. The germline gives CDR1 GTSNPN, CDR2 SVGIG (reference sequence). The CDR3 is CAWTSGGLETQYF. The CDR3 bases are TGTGCCTGGACTAGCGGGGGTTTGGAGACCCAGTACTTC.

This chain joins TRBV19 and TRBJ1-1; no clear D gene. The CDR3 covers 13 residues. Between the trimmed V and J ends, which lost 5 bases and 4 bases, there was a span of 11 bases. The V gene's germline CDR1 is LNHDA and CDR2 SQIVND (reference sequence). The CDR3 region is CASSGYSTTEAFF. CDR3 DNA: TGTGCCAGTAGTGGGTACAGTACCACTGAAGCTTTCTTT.

The rearrangement joins TRBV2 to TRBJ1-2; tentative D call: TRBD1 (6 bases). V gave up 4 bases and J gave up 2 bases, with 11 bases separating them. The CDR3 extends over 14 amino acids. Germline V CDR1 and CDR2: SNHLY, FYNNEI. The CDR3 reads CASSGAGENYGYTF. In DNA form, the CDR3 reads TGTGCCAGCAGTGGGGCAGGGGAGAACTATGGCTACACCTTC. The entire variable domain, with the rest obtained from reference TRBV2 and TRBJ1-2, is as follows: EPEVTQTPSHQVTQMGQEVILRCVPISNHLYFYWYRQILGQKVEFLVSFYNNEISEKSEIFDDQFSVERPDGSNFTLKIRSTKLEDSAMYFCASSGAGENYGYTFGSGTRLTVV.

The V and J genes are TRBV6-6 and TRBJ1-4; D is ambiguous. Germline CDR1 MNHNY, CDR2 SVGAGI (reference sequence). This CDR3 is 15 amino acids long. V lost 5 bases, J lost 7 bases, and 17 bases lay in between. The CDR3 region is CASSEGREGTEKLFF. The CDR3 coding sequence is TGTGCCAGCAGTGAAGGGAGGGAAGGAACTGAAAAACTGTTTTTT.